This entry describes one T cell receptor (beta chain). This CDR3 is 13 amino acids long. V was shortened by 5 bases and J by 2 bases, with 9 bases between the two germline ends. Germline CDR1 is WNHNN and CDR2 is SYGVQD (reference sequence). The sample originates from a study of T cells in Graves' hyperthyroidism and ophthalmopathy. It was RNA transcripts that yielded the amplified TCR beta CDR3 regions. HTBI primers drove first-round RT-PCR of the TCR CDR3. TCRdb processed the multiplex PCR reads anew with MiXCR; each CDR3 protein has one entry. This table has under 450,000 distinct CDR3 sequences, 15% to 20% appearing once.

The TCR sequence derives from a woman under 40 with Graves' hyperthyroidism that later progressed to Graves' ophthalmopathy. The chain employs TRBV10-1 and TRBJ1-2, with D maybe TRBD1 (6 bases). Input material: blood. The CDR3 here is CASSNDRNYGYTF. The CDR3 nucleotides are TGCGCCAGCAGTAACGACAGGAACTATGGCTACACCTTC.